What follows are 5 T cell receptor beta chains derived from one specimen sequenced in a study of post-analysis software for immune sequencing data. Study observations and caveats: Among roughly five TRBV segments more frequent in patients than controls were TRBV5-6, TRBV5-1 and TRBV20-1.

These receptors' antigens are unknown. The TCR beta cDNA libraries contained unique molecular identifiers. TCRdb independently ran MiXCR on the PCR reads; one entry per CDR3 protein. The sample lists about 540,000 distinct CDR3 sequences, approximately 34% occurring once. The specimen was blood. Receptors were obtained from a girl between 2 and 17 years old with multiple sclerosis.

The V and J genes are TRBV5-5 and TRBJ2-1; tentatively, D is TRBD2 (6 bases). Germline-derived CDR1 and CDR2 are SGHKS and YYEKEE (reference sequence). This CDR3 has 15 amino acids. V was trimmed by 0 bases and J by 5 bases, leaving 12 bases between them. CDR3 region: CASSLAGRGDNEQFF. As DNA, the CDR3 is TGTGCCAGCAGCTTGGCCGGGCGGGGAGACAATGAGCAGTTCTTC.

In this sample, this clonotype turned up many times. J is TRBJ2-5 and V is TRBV5-1, with D unresolved. V gave up 0 bases and J gave up 1 base, with 4 bases separating them. The CDR3 runs 13 residues. In germline, CDR1 is SGHRS, CDR2 YFSETQ. CDR3 sequence: CASSLAFQETQYF. The CDR3 DNA sequence: TGCGCCAGCAGCTTGGCCTTCCAAGAGACCCAGTACTTC.

This clonotype has just a few counts. The chain recombines TRBV6-5 with TRBJ1-1; D is uncertain. Germline V lookup: CDR1 MNHEY, CDR2 SVGAGI. The CDR3 extends over 20 amino acids. The V end was cut by 0 bases, the J end by 0 bases, with 23 bases between. CDR3 in amino acids: CASSYSIGLFSGIMNTEAFF. Written as DNA, the CDR3 is TGTGCCAGCAGTTACTCGATCGGTTTATTTTCGGGAATTATGAACACTGAAGCTTTCTTT.

This clonotype was recorded at least ten times. V is TRBV10-1 and J is TRBJ2-5, with D possibly being TRBD1 (5 bases). The CDR3 consists of 15 residues. CDR1 WNHNN and CDR2 SYGVQD come from the germline V gene (reference sequence). V lost 9 bases and J 1 base, leaving 18 bases between the germline ends. The DNA of the CDR3 is TGCGCCAGGGGAATACGACAGAACATCCAAGAGACCCAGTACTTC. It translates to CARGIRQNIQETQYF.

This clonotype has just a few counts. This chain connects TRBV4-1 to TRBJ2-5; unclear D gene. V was trimmed by 9 bases and J by 1 base, leaving 15 bases between them. From germline, CDR1 is MGHRA and CDR2 YSYEKL. The CDR3 totals 14 residues. The CDR3 DNA is TGCGCCAGGCAGCGCCTAAGGCCCCAAGAGACCCAGTACTTC. Its protein is CARQRLRPQETQYF.